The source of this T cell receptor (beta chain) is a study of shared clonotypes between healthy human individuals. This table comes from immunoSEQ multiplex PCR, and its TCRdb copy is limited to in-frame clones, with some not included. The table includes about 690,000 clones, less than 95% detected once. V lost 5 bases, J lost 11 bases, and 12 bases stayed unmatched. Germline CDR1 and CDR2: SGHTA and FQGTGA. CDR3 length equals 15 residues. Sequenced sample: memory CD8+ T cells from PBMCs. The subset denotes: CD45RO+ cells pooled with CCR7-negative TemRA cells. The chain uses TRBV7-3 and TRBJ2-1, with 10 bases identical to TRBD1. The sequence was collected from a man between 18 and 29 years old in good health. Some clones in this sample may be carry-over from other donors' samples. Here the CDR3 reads CASSVPGQGHDKQFF. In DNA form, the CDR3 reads TGTGCCAGCAGCGTGCCGGGACAGGGGCACGACAAGCAGTTCTTC.